This record looks at one T cell receptor beta chain sequence and its context. The data are from a study of T cell responses to AZD1222 COVID-19 vaccine. TCRdb's table, derived via immunoSEQ multiplex PCR, lists solely in-frame clones and lacks some. The table records tens of thousands of clones, roughly 90% of them present only once. CDR1 is KGHDR and CDR2 is SFDVKD in the germline V gene. Trimming cost V 1 base and J 2 bases, with 7 bases left between them. The CDR3 is made up of 14 amino acids. The gene calls are TRBV24-1 and TRBJ2-5; possibly TRBD1 for D (5 bases). This sequence originates from an adult who received the AZD1222 COVID-19 vaccine. The starting material was peripheral blood, obtained 28 days after the second AZD1222 dose. The CDR3 DNA is TGTGCCACCAGTGATTTCCCAGGGCAAGAGACCCAGTACTTC. It yields the protein CATSDFPGQETQYF.